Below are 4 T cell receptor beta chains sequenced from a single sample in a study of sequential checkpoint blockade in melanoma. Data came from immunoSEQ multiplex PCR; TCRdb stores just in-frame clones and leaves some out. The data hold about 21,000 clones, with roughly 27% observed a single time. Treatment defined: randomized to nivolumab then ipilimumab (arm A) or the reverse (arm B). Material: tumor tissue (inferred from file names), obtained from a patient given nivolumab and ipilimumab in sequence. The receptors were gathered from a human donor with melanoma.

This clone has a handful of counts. CDR3 DNA: TGTGCCAGCAGCTTCAGGGGCCACACAGATACGCAGTATTTT. It codes for CASSFRGHTDTQYF. The chain joins TRBV7-6 to TRBJ2-3, with TRBD1 as a possible D gene (6 bases). The CDR3 is 14 residues long. The V gene lost 3 bases and the J gene lost 2 bases, with 9 bases spanning the gap. The germline V gene encodes CDR1 SGHVS and CDR2 FNYEAQ.

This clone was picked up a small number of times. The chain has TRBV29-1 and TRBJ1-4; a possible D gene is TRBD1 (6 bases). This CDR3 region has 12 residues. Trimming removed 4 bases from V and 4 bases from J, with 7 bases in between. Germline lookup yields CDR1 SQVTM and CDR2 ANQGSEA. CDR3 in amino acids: CSVVQGNEKLFF. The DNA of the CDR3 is TGCAGCGTTGTACAGGGTAATGAAAAACTGTTTTTT.

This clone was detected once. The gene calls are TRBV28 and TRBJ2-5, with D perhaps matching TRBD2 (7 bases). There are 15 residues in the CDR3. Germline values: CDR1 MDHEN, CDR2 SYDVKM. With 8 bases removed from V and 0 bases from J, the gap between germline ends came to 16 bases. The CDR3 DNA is TGTGCCAGCCACGGTGGGGGGGCGAACCAAGAGACCCAGTACTTC. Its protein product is CASHGGGANQETQYF.

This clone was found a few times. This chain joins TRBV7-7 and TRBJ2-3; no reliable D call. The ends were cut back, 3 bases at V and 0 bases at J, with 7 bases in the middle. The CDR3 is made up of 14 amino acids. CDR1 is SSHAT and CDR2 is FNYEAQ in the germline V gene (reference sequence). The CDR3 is CASSFPRSTDTQYF. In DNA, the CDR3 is TGTGCCAGCAGCTTTCCCAGGAGCACAGATACGCAGTATTTT.